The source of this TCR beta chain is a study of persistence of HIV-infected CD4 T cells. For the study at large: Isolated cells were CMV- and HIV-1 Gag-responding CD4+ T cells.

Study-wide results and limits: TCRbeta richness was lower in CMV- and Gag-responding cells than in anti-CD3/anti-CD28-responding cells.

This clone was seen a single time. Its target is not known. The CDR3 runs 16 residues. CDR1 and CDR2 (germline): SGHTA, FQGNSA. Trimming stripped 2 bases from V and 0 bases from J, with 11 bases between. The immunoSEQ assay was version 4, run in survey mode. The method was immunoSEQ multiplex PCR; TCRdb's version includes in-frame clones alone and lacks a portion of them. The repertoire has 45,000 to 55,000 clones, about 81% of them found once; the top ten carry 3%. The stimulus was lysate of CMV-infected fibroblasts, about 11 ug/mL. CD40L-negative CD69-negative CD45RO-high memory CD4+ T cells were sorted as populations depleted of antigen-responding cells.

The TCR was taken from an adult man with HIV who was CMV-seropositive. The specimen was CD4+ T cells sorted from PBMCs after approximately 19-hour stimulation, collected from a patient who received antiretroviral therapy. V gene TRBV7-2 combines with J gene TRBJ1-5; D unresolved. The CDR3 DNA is TGTGCCAGCAGCTTAAGAAGGGCGTATAGCAATCAGCCCCAGCATTTT. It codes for CASSLRRAYSNQPQHF.